This T cell receptor delta chain originates from a study of Vδ1+ human thymocytes. Study conclusions and caveats: Thymic TRG and TRD repertoires appeared highly polyclonal.

Germline trimming cut 6 bases from V and 0 bases from J; bases unmatched to any gene: 9. Germline values: CDR1 TSWWSYY, CDR2 QGS. There are 17 residues in the CDR3. RNA was extracted from the cells and then reverse transcribed. CDR3 amplicons came from multiplex PCR with pooled V-gene forward and constant-region reverse primers. TCRdb re-called clones from the multiplex PCR reads via CATT. The sample carries roughly 76,000 delta-chain clones, about 30% recorded once. Remarks on this clone: Its specificity is unknown.

This chain uses TRDV1 with TRDJ1; 11 nucleotides line up with TRDD3. The sequencing sample was made of Vdelta1+ gamma-delta thymocytes from the thymus. The sample's subset: FACS-sorted CD3+ TCRalphabeta- TCRVdelta1+ TCRVdelta2- thymocytes. The TCR comes from a boy younger than two who had congenital heart surgery. The DNA for the CDR3 is TGTGCTCTTGGCTTCTGGGGGATACCCTTGTACACCGATAAACTCATCTTT. Its translation: CALGFWGIPLYTDKLIF.